Given below is one TCR beta chain in context. This clone's antigen is unknown. Base qualities are not provided; no much larger clone lies one nucleotide away. In the prospective study, participants were 18 to 89 years old, resided in 25 or so geographic areas of the United States, and were enrolled through a virtual design. Cohort assignment in the prospective study relied on participant-reported clinical history from a screening survey and a study questionnaire. Exposed participants had been in contact, within 2 weeks of entering the study, with a person who had a PCR-confirmed or clinician-diagnosed case of COVID-19. In the prospective study, whole blood, serum and a nasopharyngeal or oropharyngeal swab were collected from each participant by mobile phlebotomists. Participants in the prospective study had the option to provide additional blood draws and questionnaires over a roughly 2-month period. Blood samples from the prospective study were shipped frozen or at room temperature prior to DNA extraction.

The source of the sample is a study of blood T cell repertoires in COVID-19 (TCRdb year 2020). Broadly, across the study: Samples covering the acute and convalescent phases of COVID-19 were provided by collaborators in the United States, Italy and Spain. The prospective study material was composed of cDNA or gDNA derived from T cells, B-cell-depleted T cells, or PBMCs. Deeply sampled blood TCRbeta repertoires from subjects exposed to, actively infected with, or recovered from COVID-19 were included in the dataset. HLA class I and class II types, where available, came from metadata supplied by the sample provider rather than from assay-based typing. A de-identified subject ID, COVID-19 status, age in years and sex were almost always included in the sample metadata. Samples came from the ongoing ImmuneRACE study (first 160 participants) plus 1,254 subjects from 6 global collaborators. The repertoires were released in a freely available public database intended as a resource for research on the immune response to SARS-CoV-2.

The CDR3 holds 12 amino acids from the cysteine to the phenylalanine. Solely the CDR3 DNA is kept, with 36 bases framed from the first base. V is pruned by 11 bases and J by 1 base, leaving 4 bases of the junction without a gene match. Reading the germline V gene gives CDR1 SNHLY and CDR2 FYNNEI. What the work shows at the level of the full study, not this receptor alone: The amount of clinical and demographic metadata varied by source and participant and was provided uncurated.

The immunoSEQ Assay, a bias-controlled multiplex PCR, was used to amplify TCRbeta CDR3 regions from genomic DNA. The published analysis was carried out like this. The number of nucleated cells in each sample was estimated by amplification of reference gene primers within the assay. Sequence reads were collapsed and filtered to measure the absolute abundance of every unique TCRbeta CDR3 rearrangement. Productive Simpson clonality was computed per sample as the square root of Simpson's diversity index over productive rearrangements. The table was pulled from immuneACCESS by TCRdb, which kept in-frame rearrangements only. Such tables lose some clones; where checked, under half of the loss comes from unresolved V genes, and the rest has no known cause. Clone size and the V and J calls come from that table; the DNA yielded D and trimming. This sample is represented by 350,000 to 450,000 clones; about 88% of them were singletons. Approximately 1.5% of the sample goes to the ten largest clones.

Sequenced material: PBMCs or T cells enriched from blood (not recorded which). The chain was built from TRBV2 and TRBJ1-1; 7 nucleotides in the junction match TRBD1. The receptor's source is a woman younger than 35 who had been exposed to COVID-19. The encoded CDR3 is CAGQGGNTEAFF. The DNA reads as follows: TGTGCCGGTCAGGGGGGGAACACTGAAGCTTTCTTT. Reference TRBV2 and TRBJ1-1 proteins supply the regions before and after the CDR3; the full variable domain is: EPEVTQTPSHQVTQMGQEVILRCVPISNHLYFYWYRQILGQKVEFLVSFYNNEISEKSEIFDDQFSVERPDGSNFTLKIRSTKLEDSAMYFCAGQGGNTEAFFGQGTRLTVV.